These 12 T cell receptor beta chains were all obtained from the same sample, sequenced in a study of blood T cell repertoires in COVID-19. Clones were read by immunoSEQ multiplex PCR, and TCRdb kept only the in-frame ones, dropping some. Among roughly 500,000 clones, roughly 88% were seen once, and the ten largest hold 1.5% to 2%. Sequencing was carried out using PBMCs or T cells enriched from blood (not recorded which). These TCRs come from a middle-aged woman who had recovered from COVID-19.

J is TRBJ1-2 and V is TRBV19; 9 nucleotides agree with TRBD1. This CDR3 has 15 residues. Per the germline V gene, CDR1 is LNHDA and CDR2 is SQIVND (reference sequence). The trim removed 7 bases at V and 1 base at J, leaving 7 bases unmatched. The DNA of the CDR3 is TGTGCCAGTATGGGGACAGGGACGATTAACTATGGCTACACCTTC. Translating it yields CASMGTGTINYGYTF.

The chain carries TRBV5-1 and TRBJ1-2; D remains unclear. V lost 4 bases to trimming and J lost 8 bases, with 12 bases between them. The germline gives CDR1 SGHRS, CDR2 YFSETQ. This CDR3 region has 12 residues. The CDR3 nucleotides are TGCGCCAGCAGCCTTTCCAGGTGGGGCTACACCTTC. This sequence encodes CASSLSRWGYTF.

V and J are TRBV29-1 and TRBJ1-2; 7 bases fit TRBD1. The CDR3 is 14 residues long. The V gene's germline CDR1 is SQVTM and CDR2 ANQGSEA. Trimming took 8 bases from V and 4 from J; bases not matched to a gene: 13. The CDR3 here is CSTLDRDAIYGYTF. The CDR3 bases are TGCAGCACTCTCGACAGGGACGCGATCTATGGCTACACCTTC.

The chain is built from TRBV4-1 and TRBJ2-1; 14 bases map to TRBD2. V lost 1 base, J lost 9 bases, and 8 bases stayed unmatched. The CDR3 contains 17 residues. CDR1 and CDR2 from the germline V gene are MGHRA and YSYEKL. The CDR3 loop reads CASSQGAGLAGESEQFF. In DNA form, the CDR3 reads TGCGCCAGCAGCCAAGGGGCGGGACTAGCGGGAGAAAGTGAGCAGTTCTTC.

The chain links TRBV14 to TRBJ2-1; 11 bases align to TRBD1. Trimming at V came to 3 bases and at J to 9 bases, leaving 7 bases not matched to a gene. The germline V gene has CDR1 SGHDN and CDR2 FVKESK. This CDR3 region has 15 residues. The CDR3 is CASSHWDRGYTEQFF. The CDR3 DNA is TGTGCCAGCAGCCACTGGGACAGGGGGTATACTGAGCAGTTCTTC.

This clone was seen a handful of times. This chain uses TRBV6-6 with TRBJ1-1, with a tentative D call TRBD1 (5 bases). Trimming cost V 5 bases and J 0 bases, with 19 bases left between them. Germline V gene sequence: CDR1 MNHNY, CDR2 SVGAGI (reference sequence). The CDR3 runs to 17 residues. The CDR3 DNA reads TGTGCCAGCAGTCCATCGGGGCGTTCACTGGTGAACACTGAAGCTTTCTTT. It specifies CASSPSGRSLVNTEAFF.

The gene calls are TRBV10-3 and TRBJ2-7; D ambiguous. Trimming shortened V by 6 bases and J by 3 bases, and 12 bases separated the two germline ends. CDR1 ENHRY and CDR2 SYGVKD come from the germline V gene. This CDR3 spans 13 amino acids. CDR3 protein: CAISPSSGYEQYF. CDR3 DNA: TGTGCCATCAGCCCATCATCAGGCTACGAGCAGTACTTC.

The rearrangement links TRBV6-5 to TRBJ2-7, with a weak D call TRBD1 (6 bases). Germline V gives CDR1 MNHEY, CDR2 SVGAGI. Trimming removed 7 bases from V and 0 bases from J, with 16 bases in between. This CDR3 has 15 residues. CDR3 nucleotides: TGTGCCAGCATGTGGCAGGGGCCCCCCTCCTACGAGCAGTACTTC. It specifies CASMWQGPPSYEQYF.

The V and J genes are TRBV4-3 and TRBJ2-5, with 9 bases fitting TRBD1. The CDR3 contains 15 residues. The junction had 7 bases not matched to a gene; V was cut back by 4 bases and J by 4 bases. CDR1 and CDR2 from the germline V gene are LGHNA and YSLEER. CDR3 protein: CASSPGTGYRETQYF. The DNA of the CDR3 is TGCGCCAGCAGCCCCGGGACAGGGTACCGAGAGACCCAGTACTTC.

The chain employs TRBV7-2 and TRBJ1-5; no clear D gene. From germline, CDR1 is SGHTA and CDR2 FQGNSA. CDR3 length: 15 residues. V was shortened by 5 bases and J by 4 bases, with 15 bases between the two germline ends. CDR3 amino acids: CASSVIGGENQPQHF. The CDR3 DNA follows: TGTGCCAGCAGCGTGATCGGCGGAGAAAATCAGCCCCAGCATTTT.

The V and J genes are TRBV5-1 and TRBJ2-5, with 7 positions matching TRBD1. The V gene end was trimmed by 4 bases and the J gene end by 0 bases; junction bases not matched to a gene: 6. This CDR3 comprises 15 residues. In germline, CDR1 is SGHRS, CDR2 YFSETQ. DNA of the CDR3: TGCGCCAGCAGCACACAGACAGGGAACCAAGAGACCCAGTACTTC. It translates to CASSTQTGNQETQYF. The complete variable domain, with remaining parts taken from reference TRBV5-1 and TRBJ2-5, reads KAGVTQTPRYLIKTRGQQVTLSCSPISGHRSVSWYQQTPGQGLQFLFEYFSETQRNKGNFPGRFSGRQFSNSRSEMNVSTLELGDSALYLCASSTQTGNQETQYFGPGTRLLVL.

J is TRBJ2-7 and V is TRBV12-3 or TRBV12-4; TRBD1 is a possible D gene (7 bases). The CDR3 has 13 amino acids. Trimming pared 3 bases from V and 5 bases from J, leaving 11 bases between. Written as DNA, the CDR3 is TGTGCCAGCAGTTTCGCCAGGGGGGACGAGCAGTACTTC. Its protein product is CASSFARGDEQYF.